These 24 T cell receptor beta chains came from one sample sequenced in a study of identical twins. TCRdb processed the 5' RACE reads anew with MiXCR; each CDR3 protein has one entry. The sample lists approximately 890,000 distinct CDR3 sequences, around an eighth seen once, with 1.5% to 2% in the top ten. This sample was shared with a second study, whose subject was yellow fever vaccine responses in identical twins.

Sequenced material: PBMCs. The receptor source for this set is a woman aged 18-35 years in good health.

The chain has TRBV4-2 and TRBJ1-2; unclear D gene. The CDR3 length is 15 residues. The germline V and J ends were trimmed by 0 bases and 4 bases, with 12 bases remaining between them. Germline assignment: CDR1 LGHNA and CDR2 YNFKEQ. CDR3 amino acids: CASSQDRTLVYGYTF. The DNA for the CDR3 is TGTGCCAGCAGCCAAGATAGGACTCTAGTCTATGGCTACACCTTC.

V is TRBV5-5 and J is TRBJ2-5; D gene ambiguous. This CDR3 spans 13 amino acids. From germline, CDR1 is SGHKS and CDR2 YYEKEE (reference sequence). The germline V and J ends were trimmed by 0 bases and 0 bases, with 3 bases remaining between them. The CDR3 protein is CASSLVNQETQYF. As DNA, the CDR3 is TGTGCCAGCAGCTTGGTCAACCAAGAGACCCAGTACTTC.

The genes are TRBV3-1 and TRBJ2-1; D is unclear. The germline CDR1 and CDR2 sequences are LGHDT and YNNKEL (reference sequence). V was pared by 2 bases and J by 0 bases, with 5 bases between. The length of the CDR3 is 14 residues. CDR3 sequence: CASSQSFSYNEQFF. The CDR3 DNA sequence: TGTGCCAGCAGCCAATCCTTCTCCTACAATGAGCAGTTCTTC.

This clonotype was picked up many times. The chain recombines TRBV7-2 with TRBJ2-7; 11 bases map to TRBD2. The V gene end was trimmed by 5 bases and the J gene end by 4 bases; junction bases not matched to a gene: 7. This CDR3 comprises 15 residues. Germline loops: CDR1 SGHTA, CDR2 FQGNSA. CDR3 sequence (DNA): TGTGCCAGCAGCCCACGACTAGCGGGAAGTTACGAGCAGTACTTC. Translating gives CASSPRLAGSYEQYF.

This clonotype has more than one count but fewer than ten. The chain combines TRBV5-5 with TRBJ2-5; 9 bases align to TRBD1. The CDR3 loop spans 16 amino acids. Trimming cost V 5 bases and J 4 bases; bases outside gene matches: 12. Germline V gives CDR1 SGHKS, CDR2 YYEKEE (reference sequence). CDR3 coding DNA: TGTGCCAGCAGGGCTTCTACAGGGGGCAAGGGAGAGACCCAGTACTTC. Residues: CASRASTGGKGETQYF. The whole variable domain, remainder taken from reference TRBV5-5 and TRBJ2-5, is DAGVTQSPTHLIKTRGQQVTLRCSPISGHKSVSWYQQVLGQGPQFIFQYYEKEERGRGNFPDRFSARQFPNYSSELNVNALLLGDSALYLCASRASTGGKGETQYFGPGTRLLVL.

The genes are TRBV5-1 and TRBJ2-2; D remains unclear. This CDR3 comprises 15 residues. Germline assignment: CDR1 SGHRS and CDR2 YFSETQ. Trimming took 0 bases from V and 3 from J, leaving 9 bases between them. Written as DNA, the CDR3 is TGCGCCAGCAGCTTGGAGGGCAGATACACCGGGGAGCTGTTTTTT. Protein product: CASSLEGRYTGELFF.

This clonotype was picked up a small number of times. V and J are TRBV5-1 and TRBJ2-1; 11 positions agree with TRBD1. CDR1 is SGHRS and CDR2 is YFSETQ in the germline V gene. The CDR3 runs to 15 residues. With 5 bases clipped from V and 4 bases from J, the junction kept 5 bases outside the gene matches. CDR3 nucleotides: TGCGCCAGCAGACCGGGACAGGGGGATTACAATGAGCAGTTCTTC. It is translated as CASRPGQGDYNEQFF.

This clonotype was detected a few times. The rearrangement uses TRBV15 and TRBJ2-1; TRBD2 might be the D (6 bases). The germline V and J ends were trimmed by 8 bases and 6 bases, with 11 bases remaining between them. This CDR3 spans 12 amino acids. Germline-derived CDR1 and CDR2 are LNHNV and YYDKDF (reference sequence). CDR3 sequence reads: CATGGTLNEQFF. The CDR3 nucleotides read TGTGCCACCGGCGGGACTCTCAATGAGCAGTTCTTC.

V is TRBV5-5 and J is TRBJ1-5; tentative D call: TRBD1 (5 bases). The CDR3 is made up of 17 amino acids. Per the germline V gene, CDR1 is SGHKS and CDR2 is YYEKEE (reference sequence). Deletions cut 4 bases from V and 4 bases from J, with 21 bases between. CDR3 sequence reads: CASSITPGTAGNQPQHF. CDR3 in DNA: TGTGCCAGCAGCATAACCCCAGGGACGGCCGGAAATCAGCCCCAGCATTTT.

The CDR3 is CASSPRTAPSYEQYV. Here the CDR3 DNA reads TGTGCCAGCAGCCCTCGGACCGCCCCATCCTACGAGCAGTACGTC. The chain couples TRBV5-6 to TRBJ2-7; D remains ambiguous. V dropped 4 bases and J dropped 1 base, with 15 bases sitting between them. CDR1 is SGHDT, CDR2 YYEEEE, per germline. This CDR3 has 15 residues.

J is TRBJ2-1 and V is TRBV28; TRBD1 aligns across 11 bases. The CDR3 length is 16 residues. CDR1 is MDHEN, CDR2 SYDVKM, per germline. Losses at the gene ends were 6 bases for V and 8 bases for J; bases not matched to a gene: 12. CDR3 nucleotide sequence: TGTGCCAGCAGCCCAGGGGACAGGGGGAATGTAGATGAGCAGTTCTTC. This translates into CASSPGDRGNVDEQFF.

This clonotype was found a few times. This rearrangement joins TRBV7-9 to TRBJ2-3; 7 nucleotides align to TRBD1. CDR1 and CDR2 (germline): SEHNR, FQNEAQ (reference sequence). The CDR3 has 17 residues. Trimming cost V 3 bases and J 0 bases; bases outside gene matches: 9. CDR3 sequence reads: CASSFGTGAESTDTQYF. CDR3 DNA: TGTGCCAGCAGCTTCGGTACAGGGGCCGAGAGCACAGATACGCAGTATTTT. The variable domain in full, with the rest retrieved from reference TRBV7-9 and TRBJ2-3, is DTGVSQNPRHKITKRGQNVTFRCDPISEHNRLYWYRQTLGQGPEFLTYFQNEAQLEKSRLLSDRFSAERPKGSFSTLEIQRTEQGDSAMYLCASSFGTGAESTDTQYFGPGTRLTVL.

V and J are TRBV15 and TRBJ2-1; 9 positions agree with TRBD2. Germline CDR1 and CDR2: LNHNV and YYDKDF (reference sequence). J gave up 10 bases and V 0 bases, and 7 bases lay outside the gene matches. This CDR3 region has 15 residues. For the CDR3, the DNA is TGTGCCACCAGCAGAGATAGTAGCGGGAGCGAGGAGCAGTTCTTC. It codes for CATSRDSSGSEEQFF.

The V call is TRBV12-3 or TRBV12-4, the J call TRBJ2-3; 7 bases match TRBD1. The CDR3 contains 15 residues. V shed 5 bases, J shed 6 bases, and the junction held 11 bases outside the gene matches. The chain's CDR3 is CASSPRTGSIDTQYF. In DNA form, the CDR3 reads TGTGCCAGCAGTCCTCGGACAGGCAGCATCGATACGCAGTATTTT.

The DNA for the CDR3 is TGTGCCAGCAGTACGGGTCTCCCAGATACGCAGTATTTT. Residues: CASSTGLPDTQYF. This sequence joins TRBV28 and TRBJ2-3; D gene ambiguous. Germline V CDR1 and CDR2: MDHEN, SYDVKM. The CDR3 consists of 13 residues. V shed 5 bases and J shed 4 bases, with 10 bases lying between them.

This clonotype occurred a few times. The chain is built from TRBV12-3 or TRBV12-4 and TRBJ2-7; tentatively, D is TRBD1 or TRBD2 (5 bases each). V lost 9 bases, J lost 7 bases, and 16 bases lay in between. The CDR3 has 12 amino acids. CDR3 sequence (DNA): TGTGCCAGTACCGCTGGGGGTTCGGAGCAGTACTTC. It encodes CASTAGGSEQYF.

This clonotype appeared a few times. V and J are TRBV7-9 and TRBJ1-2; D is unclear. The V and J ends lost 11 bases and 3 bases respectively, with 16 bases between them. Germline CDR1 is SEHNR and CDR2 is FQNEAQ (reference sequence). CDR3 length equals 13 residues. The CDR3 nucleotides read TGTGCCGGACTCGACCCTACACACTATGGCTACACCTTC. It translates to CAGLDPTHYGYTF.

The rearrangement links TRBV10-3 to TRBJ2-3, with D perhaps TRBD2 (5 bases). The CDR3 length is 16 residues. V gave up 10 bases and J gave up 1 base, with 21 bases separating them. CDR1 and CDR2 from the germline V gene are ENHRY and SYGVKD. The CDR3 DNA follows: TGTGCCACCCATGACGGGATGTACGGGGGCACAGATACGCAGTATTTT. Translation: CATHDGMYGGTDTQYF.

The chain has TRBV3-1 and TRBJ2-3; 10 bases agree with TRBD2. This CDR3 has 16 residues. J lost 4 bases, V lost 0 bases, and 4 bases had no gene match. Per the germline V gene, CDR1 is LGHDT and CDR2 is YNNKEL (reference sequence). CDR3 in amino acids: CASSQDPSGSPDTQYF. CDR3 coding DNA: TGTGCCAGCAGCCAAGACCCTAGCGGGAGCCCAGATACGCAGTATTTT.

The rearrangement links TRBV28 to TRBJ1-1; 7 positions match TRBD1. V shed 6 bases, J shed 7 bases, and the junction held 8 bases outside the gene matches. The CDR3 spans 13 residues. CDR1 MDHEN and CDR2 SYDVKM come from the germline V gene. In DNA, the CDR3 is TGTGCCAGCAGGGCGGACAGGCCCAATGAAGCTTTCTTT. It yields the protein CASRADRPNEAFF.

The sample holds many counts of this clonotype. The DNA for the CDR3 is TGTGCCAGCAGCGAAACGGGACAGGGGAATTCACCCCTCCACTTT. This sequence encodes CASSETGQGNSPLHF. V and J are TRBV7-2 and TRBJ1-6; 10 bases align to TRBD1. Germline values: CDR1 SGHTA, CDR2 FQGNSA. J lost 7 bases, V lost 5 bases, and 5 bases had no gene match. The CDR3 spans 15 residues.

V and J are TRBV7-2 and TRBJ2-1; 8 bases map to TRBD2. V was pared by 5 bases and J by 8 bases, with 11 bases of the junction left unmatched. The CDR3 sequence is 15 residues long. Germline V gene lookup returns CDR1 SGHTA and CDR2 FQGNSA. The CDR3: CASSNPRLAGHEQFF. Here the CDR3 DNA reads TGTGCCAGCAGCAACCCTAGGCTAGCGGGCCATGAGCAGTTCTTC. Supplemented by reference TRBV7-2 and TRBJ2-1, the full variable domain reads GAGVSQSPSNKVTEKGKDVELRCDPISGHTALYWYRQSLGQGLEFLIYFQGNSAPDKSGLPSDRFSAERTGGSVSTLTIQRTQQEDSAVYLCASSNPRLAGHEQFFGPGTRLTVL.

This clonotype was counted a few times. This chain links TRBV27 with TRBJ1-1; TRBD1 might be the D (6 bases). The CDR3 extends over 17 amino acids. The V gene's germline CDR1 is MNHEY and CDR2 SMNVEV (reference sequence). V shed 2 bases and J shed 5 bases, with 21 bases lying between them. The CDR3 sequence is CASSLNAGSGGRTEAFF. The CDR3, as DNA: TGTGCCAGCAGTTTAAACGCCGGCAGCGGGGGGCGGACTGAAGCTTTCTTT.

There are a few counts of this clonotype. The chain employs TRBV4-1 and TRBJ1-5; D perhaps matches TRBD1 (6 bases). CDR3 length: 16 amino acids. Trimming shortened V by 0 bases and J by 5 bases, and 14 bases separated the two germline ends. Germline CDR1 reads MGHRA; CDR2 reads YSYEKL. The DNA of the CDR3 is TGCGCCAGCAGCCAAGAAGGCAGGGGTGCAGATCAGCCCCAGCATTTT. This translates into CASSQEGRGADQPQHF.